The 32 T cell receptor beta chains below were found in one sample sequenced in a study of CXCR3-negative and CXCR3-positive naive CD8 T cells. 5' RACE with UMI labels generated the TRB cDNA libraries. TCRdb re-called the 5' RACE reads and catalogs CDR3 proteins one per entry, DNA excluded. The table for this sample gives over 7,000 distinct CDR3 sequences. Sequencing input: naive CXCR3- CD8+ T cells from blood. Subset: CD45RO-CCR7+CD27+CD95- naive CD8+ T cells lacking CXCR3 (TNR3-). The receptors derive from a human donor in good health. Some clones in this sample may be carry-over from other donors' samples.

According to its frequency, this clonotype is medium-sized. CDR3 in amino acids: CASSEEGLNEQFF. V usage is TRBV2 and J usage is TRBJ2-1. This CDR3 contains 13 residues. The germline gives CDR1 SNHLY, CDR2 FYNNEI. Complete variable domain (other parts from reference TRBV2 and TRBJ2-1): EPEVTQTPSHQVTQMGQEVILRCVPISNHLYFYWYRQILGQKVEFLVSFYNNEISEKSEIFDDQFSVERPDGSNFTLKIRSTKLEDSAMYFCASSEEGLNEQFFGPGTRLTVL.

The genes are TRBV6-5 and TRBJ1-1. CDR3 length: 15 amino acids. Germline V gives CDR1 MNHEY, CDR2 SVGAGI. The CDR3 region is CASSYNYISNTEAFF.

The chain joins TRBV13 to TRBJ2-3; as DNA is missing, the TRBD2 call by TCRdb cannot be tested. Germline-derived CDR1 and CDR2 are PRHDT and FYEKMQ (reference sequence). This CDR3 is 16 amino acids long. The CDR3 is CASSSLAGGWTDTQYF.

Frequency places this clonotype as medium-sized. V gene TRBV6-5 combines with J gene TRBJ2-7; without DNA, the TCRdb call of TRBD1 cannot be checked. The CDR3 covers 15 residues. Germline values: CDR1 MNHEY, CDR2 SVGAGI. The CDR3 is CASSYRQTGGHEQYF.

This sequence joins TRBV7-9 and TRBJ1-2; the D gene TCRdb calls, TRBD1, cannot be checked with no DNA. CDR3 length: 14 amino acids. Germline V CDR1 and CDR2: SEHNR, FQNEAQ (reference sequence). The CDR3 spells CASSWDRVDYGYTF.

The gene calls are TRBV10-3 and TRBJ2-1. Germline V gene lookup returns CDR1 ENHRY and CDR2 SYGVKD. The CDR3 spans 15 residues. Here the CDR3 reads CAISGTEANYNEQFF.

The chain couples TRBV11-2 to TRBJ1-1; TCRdb lists TRBD1, though no DNA is available to test this call. CDR3 length: 14 residues. The germline gives CDR1 SGHAT, CDR2 FQNNGV. The CDR3: CASSSPRGYTEAFF.

Considering frequency, this clonotype is medium-sized. The chain has TRBV2 and TRBJ1-2; TCRdb outputs TRBD1, but without DNA this stays unchecked. CDR1 is SNHLY and CDR2 is FYNNEI in the germline V gene. The CDR3 contains 14 residues. The CDR3 loop is CASRGPGTPYGYTF.

This clonotype is classed as medium-sized by frequency. The chain uses TRBV4-3 and TRBJ1-5; TCRdb proposes TRBD1, but this gene call is untestable without DNA. In germline, CDR1 is LGHNA, CDR2 YSLEER. The CDR3 spans 16 residues. The chain's CDR3 is CASSQDRWGSNQPQHF.

This CDR3 is CASSFRERGIQYF. The J gene is TRBJ2-4, the V gene TRBV28; the TCRdb call, TRBD1, lacks DNA for checking. Germline CDR1 and CDR2: MDHEN and SYDVKM. This CDR3 is built from 13 residues.

This clonotype ranks as medium-sized in terms of frequency. The chain carries TRBV28 and TRBJ1-5; TCRdb returns TRBD1, unconfirmable since there is no DNA. Germline V gene lookup returns CDR1 MDHEN and CDR2 SYDVKM. This CDR3 contains 13 residues. CDR3 sequence reads: CASSHRGYQPQHF.

The chain has TRBV6-6 and TRBJ2-7; TCRdb calls TRBD2, which cannot be checked without DNA. Germline assignment: CDR1 MNHNY and CDR2 SVGAGI (reference sequence). The CDR3 runs to 17 residues. This chain's CDR3 is CASSLSTRTAVLGEQYF.

The V gene is TRBV6-2 or TRBV6-3, the J gene TRBJ1-1; the TCRdb D gene call, TRBD1, has no DNA to confirm it. The germline V gene has CDR1 MNHEY and CDR2 SVGEGT. CDR3 length: 17 residues. The CDR3 sequence is CASSYSKLHRMNTEAFF.

The genes are TRBV3-1 and TRBJ1-2. This CDR3 has 11 amino acids. Germline values: CDR1 LGHDT, CDR2 YNNKEL (reference sequence). CDR3 sequence reads: CASSHSQGYTF.

This clonotype is labeled medium-sized based on frequency. The rearrangement links TRBV10-3 to TRBJ1-4; the TCRdb call, TRBD1, lacks DNA for checking. There are 14 residues in the CDR3. Germline V gene sequence: CDR1 ENHRY, CDR2 SYGVKD. CDR3 sequence: CAISDVGANEKLFF.

By frequency, this clonotype is medium-sized. The CDR3 sequence is CSVEREWSDTQYF. The chain employs TRBV29-1 and TRBJ2-3; without DNA, the TCRdb call of TRBD2 cannot be checked. The CDR3 covers 13 residues. Germline CDR1 and CDR2: SQVTM and ANQGSEA.

Considering frequency, this clonotype is medium-sized. V and J are TRBV5-1 and TRBJ2-1. This CDR3 contains 12 residues. The germline CDR1 and CDR2 sequences are SGHRS and YFSETQ. CDR3 amino acids: CASSRAQHEQFF.

The gene calls are TRBV5-1 and TRBJ2-1; the D call of TRBD1 rests on TCRdb alone, since no DNA is present to check it. This CDR3 region has 16 residues. Looked up from germline, CDR1 is SGHRS and CDR2 is YFSETQ. CDR3 loop: CASSLGVGTGDNEQFF. The entire variable domain, with the rest obtained from reference TRBV5-1 and TRBJ2-1, is as follows: KAGVTQTPRYLIKTRGQQVTLSCSPISGHRSVSWYQQTPGQGLQFLFEYFSETQRNKGNFPGRFSGRQFSNSRSEMNVSTLELGDSALYLCASSLGVGTGDNEQFFGPGTRLTVL.

V usage is TRBV29-1 and J usage is TRBJ2-1. CDR3 size: 11 residues. The germline gives CDR1 SQVTM, CDR2 ANQGSEA. The CDR3 region is CSVVSYNEQFF.

Frequency places this clonotype as medium-sized. The chain uses TRBV4-3 and TRBJ1-3. Germline loops: CDR1 LGHNA, CDR2 YSLEER. The CDR3 spans 15 residues. CDR3 residues: CASSQATGSGNTIYF.

This clonotype is identified as medium-sized from frequency. This chain connects TRBV29-1 to TRBJ1-4; TCRdb proposes TRBD1, but this gene call is untestable without DNA. This CDR3 has 14 amino acids. Germline loops: CDR1 SQVTM, CDR2 ANQGSEA. CDR3 region: CSVEVGAGSEKLFF.

The chain links TRBV7-9 to TRBJ1-2; TCRdb gives TRBD1 as the D gene, but with no DNA this cannot be confirmed. CDR1 and CDR2 (germline): SEHNR, FQNEAQ (reference sequence). This CDR3 is 15 amino acids long. CDR3 in amino acids: CASSYGTGGTDGYTF.

The chain has TRBV2 and TRBJ2-1; TCRdb picks TRBD1, but there is no DNA to check that call. Germline CDR1 and CDR2: SNHLY and FYNNEI. There are 13 residues in the CDR3. This CDR3 reads CASIGDRGNEQFF.

Judged by frequency, this clonotype is medium-sized (0.01 to 0.1%). V and J are TRBV7-2 and TRBJ2-3; the TCRdb call, TRBD2, lacks DNA for checking. CDR1 and CDR2 from the germline V gene are SGHTA and FQGNSA. The CDR3 has 17 amino acids. CDR3: CASSLVVGGRALDTQYF.

The V and J genes are TRBV29-1 and TRBJ2-4; with no DNA, the TCRdb D assignment of TRBD2 cannot be verified. The CDR3 contains 13 residues. CDR1 SQVTM and CDR2 ANQGSEA come from the germline V gene. Here the CDR3 reads CSVVGGSKDIQYF.

The chain has TRBV7-9 and TRBJ2-2. The CDR3 length is 12 residues. Germline V gene sequence: CDR1 SEHNR, CDR2 FQNEAQ (reference sequence). The CDR3 loop reads CASRDGTGELFF. The variable domain in full, with the rest retrieved from reference TRBV7-9 and TRBJ2-2, is DTGVSQNPRHKITKRGQNVTFRCDPISEHNRLYWYRQTLGQGPEFLTYFQNEAQLEKSRLLSDRFSAERPKGSFSTLEIQRTEQGDSAMYLCASRDGTGELFFGEGSRLTVL.

Measured by frequency, this clonotype is medium-sized (0.01 to 0.1%). V is TRBV27 and J is TRBJ1-1; TCRdb reports TRBD1, a call that lacks DNA to check it against. Germline V gene data show CDR1 as MNHEY and CDR2 as SMNVEV (reference sequence). The CDR3 consists of 13 residues. CDR3 protein: CASSLQGVTEAFF.

V usage is TRBV19 and J usage is TRBJ2-1; as DNA is missing, the TRBD2 call by TCRdb cannot be tested. In germline, CDR1 is LNHDA, CDR2 SQIVND (reference sequence). The CDR3 totals 15 residues. The CDR3 reads CASTGIAGVNNEQFF. Together with reference TRBV19 and TRBJ2-1, the CDR3 gives the full variable domain: DGGITQSPKYLFRKEGQNVTLSCEQNLNHDAMYWYRQDPGQGLRLIYYSQIVNDFQKGDIAEGYSVSREKKESFPLTVTSAQKNPTAFYLCASTGIAGVNNEQFFGPGTRLTVL.

The chain carries TRBV29-1 and TRBJ1-1; the D gene TCRdb calls, TRBD1, cannot be checked with no DNA. Germline-derived CDR1 and CDR2 are SQVTM and ANQGSEA. The CDR3 contains 14 residues. The CDR3 region is CSVVVGGRNTEAFF.

The V gene is TRBV2, the J gene TRBJ2-1; TCRdb indicates TRBD2, and absent DNA this call remains unverified. The germline CDR1 and CDR2 sequences are SNHLY and FYNNEI. The length of the CDR3 is 17 residues. The CDR3 loop is CAAQAEELSRSVNEQFF.

This chain links TRBV4-2 with TRBJ2-7; TCRdb gives TRBD2 as the D gene, but with no DNA this cannot be confirmed. The CDR3 totals 12 residues. Germline CDR1 is LGHNA and CDR2 is YNFKEQ. The CDR3 loop reads CASSQDDGTLCF.

CDR3 sequence reads: CARGQSSYEQYF. The chain uses TRBV2 and TRBJ2-7; without DNA, the TCRdb call of TRBD1 cannot be checked. Germline-derived CDR1 and CDR2 are SNHLY and FYNNEI. This CDR3 has 12 residues.